The 25 T cell receptor beta chains in this list originate from one sample, sequenced in a study of T-cell memory formation after mild COVID-19. TCRdb ran MiXCR on the 5' RACE reads and lists one entry per CDR3 protein. The sample holds just over 300,000 distinct CDR3 sequences, around 19% seen once. Material: PBMCs or a T cell subset sorted from them (not recorded which). The receptors shown here come from a man aged 18 to 29 who had mild COVID-19 (a few samples of this study predate the infection). Cell type and time point are not known.

This clonotype was found a few times. The chain links TRBV20-1 to TRBJ1-2; 8 bases agree with TRBD1. Germline V gene data show CDR1 as DFQATT and CDR2 as SNEGSKA (reference sequence). This CDR3 spans 14 amino acids. The J segment lost 4 bases and the V segment lost 5 bases, leaving 9 bases of the junction unmatched. The CDR3 spells CSAPTRGLGYGYTF. The CDR3 nucleotides read TGCAGTGCTCCTACCAGGGGGCTTGGCTATGGCTACACCTTC.

The V call is TRBV29-1, the J call TRBJ2-1; a possible D gene is TRBD1 (5 bases). Trimming pared 8 bases from V and 7 bases from J, leaving 15 bases between. CDR1 is SQVTM, CDR2 ANQGSEA, per germline. The CDR3 contains 12 residues. The CDR3 protein is CSLDPGLNEQFF. The CDR3 coding sequence is TGCAGCCTCGATCCAGGGTTAAATGAGCAGTTCTTC.

This chain uses TRBV12-3 or TRBV12-4 with TRBJ2-1; 7 nucleotides line up with TRBD2. The J segment lost 1 base and the V segment lost 2 bases, leaving 20 bases of the junction unmatched. The CDR3 has 21 amino acids. CDR3 residues: CASSLKIFRTGGARSYNEQFF. The CDR3 DNA reads as TGTGCCAGCAGTTTAAAGATTTTTAGGACGGGAGGCGCCCGTTCCTACAATGAGCAGTTCTTC.

The rearrangement links TRBV7-2 to TRBJ1-2; D gene unclear. Germline V gene data show CDR1 as SGHTA and CDR2 as FQGNSA. CDR3 length equals 14 residues. The V end lost 1 base, the J end lost 0 bases, and 6 bases lay between the germline ends. CDR3 nucleotide sequence: TGTGCCAGCAGCTTAGGAGTGACTAACTATGGCTACACCTTC. This encodes CASSLGVTNYGYTF.

The sample holds many counts of this clonotype. V gene TRBV5-1 combines with J gene TRBJ2-3, with 8 bases that match TRBD1. Trimming removed 0 bases from V and 0 bases from J; junction bases left unmatched: 3. Germline CDR1 is SGHRS and CDR2 is YFSETQ. The CDR3 is made up of 16 amino acids. Written as DNA, the CDR3 is TGCGCCAGCAGCTTGGTCGGACAGGGAAGCACAGATACGCAGTATTTT. Its protein is CASSLVGQGSTDTQYF.

This clonotype has just a few counts. The V and J genes are TRBV12-3 or TRBV12-4 and TRBJ2-7, with 8 bases lining up with TRBD1. This CDR3 contains 13 residues. Trimming cost V 6 bases and J 5 bases; bases outside gene matches: 6. The CDR3 nucleotides read TGTGCCAGCAGAAATACAGGGGGGAACGAGCAGTACTTC. This translates into CASRNTGGNEQYF.

The chain links TRBV19 to TRBJ2-2, with TRBD1 matching over 9 bases. V lost 8 bases and J lost 7; bases outside the gene matches: 11. The germline V gene has CDR1 LNHDA and CDR2 SQIVND (reference sequence). The CDR3 extends over 15 amino acids. CDR3 in DNA: TGTGCCAGTCGCATCGGGACAGGGCCTGGCGGGGAGCTGTTTTTT. Translated: CASRIGTGPGGELFF.

This clonotype was seen a few times. The rearrangement links TRBV7-2 to TRBJ1-6; TRBD1 agrees at 10 bases. The CDR3 is made up of 18 amino acids. Germline V lookup: CDR1 SGHTA, CDR2 FQGNSA. Germline trimming cut 1 base from V and 2 bases from J; bases unmatched to any gene: 5. Here the CDR3 DNA reads TGTGCCAGCAGCTTAGTGTTGGGGACAGGGGCCTATAATTCACCCCTCCACTTT. It specifies CASSLVLGTGAYNSPLHF.

This clonotype was detected a few times. V usage is TRBV12-3 or TRBV12-4 and J usage is TRBJ2-7; D uncertain. The CDR3 runs 15 residues. The V end lost 3 bases, the J end lost 2 bases, and 14 bases lay between the germline ends. The CDR3 nucleotides read TGTGCCAGCAGTTTCGGTGGGATCGGTGCCTACGAGCAGTACTTC. It translates to CASSFGGIGAYEQYF.

This clonotype was found a few times. The chain combines TRBV21-1 with TRBJ2-7; the table's D gene call, TRBD1, was not cross checked with the DNA. TRBV21-1 is recorded as a pseudogene. This CDR3 contains 14 residues. The CDR3 DNA is TGTGCCAGCAGAGGGAACAGGCCAGCGGACGAGCAGTACGTC. This sequence encodes CASRGNRPADEQYV.

Ten or more counts support this clonotype. The rearrangement links TRBV6-5 to TRBJ1-1; D is unresolved. With 5 bases removed from V and 1 base from J, the gap between germline ends came to 11 bases. Germline V gene lookup returns CDR1 MNHEY and CDR2 SVGAGI. CDR3 length: 14 amino acids. CDR3 sequence (DNA): TGTGCCAGCAGTAAGCGGGTCGGGAACACTGAAGCTTTCTTT. Its translation is CASSKRVGNTEAFF.

This clonotype was picked up a small number of times. The chain has TRBV7-2 and TRBJ1-2; D may be TRBD1 (5 bases). The CDR3 has 15 amino acids. Deletions cut 1 base from V and 3 bases from J, with 12 bases between. Germline V gene data show CDR1 as SGHTA and CDR2 as FQGNSA. The CDR3 coding sequence is TGTGCCAGCAGCTTAGAGATGGGGCTTTACTATGGCTACACCTTC. It translates to CASSLEMGLYYGYTF.

The J gene is TRBJ2-1, the V gene TRBV5-1; 11 bases map to TRBD1. The length of the CDR3 is 13 residues. J gave up 10 bases and V 4 bases, and 4 bases lay outside the gene matches. Per germline, CDR1 SGHRS and CDR2 YFSETQ. CDR3 in DNA: TGCGCCAGCAGCCCGGACAGGGGGCGGGAGCAGTTCTTC. Amino acids: CASSPDRGREQFF. The full variable domain, in which reference TRBV5-1 and TRBJ2-1 provide the parts outside the CDR3, is KAGVTQTPRYLIKTRGQQVTLSCSPISGHRSVSWYQQTPGQGLQFLFEYFSETQRNKGNFPGRFSGRQFSNSRSEMNVSTLELGDSALYLCASSPDRGREQFFGPGTRLTVL.

This clonotype turned up a few times. This rearrangement joins TRBV4-1 to TRBJ2-5; D remains unclear. Germline V gene sequence: CDR1 MGHRA, CDR2 YSYEKL. The V and J ends lost 3 bases and 5 bases respectively, with 10 bases between them. The CDR3 length is 13 residues. The CDR3: CASSQVVRETQYF. The CDR3 DNA sequence: TGCGCCAGCAGCCAGGTCGTGCGGGAGACCCAGTACTTC.

The chain couples TRBV7-6 to TRBJ2-1, with D perhaps TRBD1 (6 bases). With 4 bases removed from V and 0 bases from J, the gap between germline ends came to 7 bases. Germline CDR1 and CDR2: SGHVS and FNYEAQ. CDR3 length: 14 amino acids. The CDR3 sequence: CASSSGASYNEQFF. For the CDR3, the DNA is TGTGCCAGCAGCTCAGGGGCCTCCTACAATGAGCAGTTCTTC.

V gene TRBV18 combines with J gene TRBJ2-3; 10 bases fit TRBD2. The CDR3 has 16 residues. In germline, CDR1 is KGHSH, CDR2 LQKENI. V was pared by 0 bases and J by 3 bases, with 3 bases of the junction left unmatched. The CDR3 DNA reads as TGTGCCAGCTCACCACCAGCGGGGGGGATGACAGATACGCAGTATTTT. This encodes CASSPPAGGMTDTQYF.

This clonotype was seen a few times. V is TRBV5-1 and J is TRBJ2-5; D not certain. The CDR3 is 15 amino acids. CDR1 and CDR2 from the germline V gene are SGHRS and YFSETQ. V was pared by 1 base and J by 2 bases, with 12 bases between. CDR3 in amino acids: CASSLNGKSQETQYF. CDR3 DNA sequence: TGCGCCAGCAGCTTGAATGGGAAGTCACAAGAGACCCAGTACTTC.

This clonotype has only a few counts. This sequence joins TRBV5-8 and TRBJ1-5; TRBD1 aligns across 8 bases. CDR3 length: 15 amino acids. J was trimmed by 4 bases and V by 4 bases; bases with no gene match: 7. CDR1 is SGHTS, CDR2 YDEGEE, per germline. The CDR3 region is CASSPAGQANQPQHF. CDR3 in DNA: TGTGCCAGCAGCCCTGCGGGACAGGCAAATCAGCCCCAGCATTTT.

The chain joins TRBV6-5 to TRBJ2-3; D not resolved. The CDR3 sequence is 11 residues long. Trimming took 7 bases from V and 1 from J, leaving 3 bases between them. Germline V CDR1 and CDR2: MNHEY, SVGAGI. Here the CDR3 DNA reads TGTGCCAGCAAGGGCACAGATACGCAGTATTTT. Protein: CASKGTDTQYF.

This clonotype was observed at least ten times. The V call is TRBV7-2, the J call TRBJ2-1; D uncertain. Trimming removed 6 bases at V and 8 bases at J, with 20 bases between. This CDR3 is built from 15 residues. Germline-derived CDR1 and CDR2 are SGHTA and FQGNSA. CDR3 sequence (DNA): TGTGCCAGCAGTCCCCGGCCGATAGGGCTGCATGAGCAGTTCTTC. Residues: CASSPRPIGLHEQFF.

The chain combines TRBV28 with TRBJ1-5, with D unclear. The germline CDR1 and CDR2 sequences are MDHEN and SYDVKM. The V and J ends lost 4 bases and 2 bases respectively, with 12 bases between them. This CDR3 region has 15 residues. Here the CDR3 DNA reads TGTGCCAGCAGTTCCGGGATTCGGGGCAATCAGCCCCAGCATTTT. This encodes CASSSGIRGNQPQHF.

This clonotype was detected a few times. The genes are TRBV11-2 and TRBJ2-7; D perhaps matches TRBD1 (6 bases). This CDR3 is 15 amino acids long. The ends were cut back, 4 bases at V and 3 bases at J, with 16 bases in the middle. The germline gives CDR1 SGHAT, CDR2 FQNNGV. The chain's CDR3 is CASSSSGTLHYEQYF. The CDR3 nucleotides read TGTGCCAGCAGCTCCTCCGGGACACTTCACTACGAGCAGTACTTC. Full variable domain (rest looked up from reference TRBV11-2 and TRBJ2-7): EAGVAQSPRYKIIEKRQSVAFWCNPISGHATLYWYQQILGQGPKLLIQFQNNGVVDDSQLPKDRFSAERLKGVDSTLKIQPAKLEDSAVYLCASSSSGTLHYEQYFGPGTRLTVT.

This clonotype was detected only a few times. V and J are TRBV7-3 and TRBJ2-1, with a possible D match to TRBD2 (6 bases). Between the trimmed V and J ends, which lost 2 bases and 9 bases, there was a span of 17 bases. In germline, CDR1 is SGHTA, CDR2 FQGTGA. This CDR3 comprises 15 residues. CDR3 amino acids: CASSLVPGLTGEQFF. The CDR3 DNA follows: TGTGCCAGCAGCTTAGTACCGGGACTCACCGGTGAGCAGTTCTTC.

This rearrangement joins TRBV29-1 to TRBJ1-2; no firm D call. The CDR3 is 13 amino acids. Trimming left V 0 bases short and J 7 bases short, with 12 bases between. Germline V CDR1 and CDR2: SQVTM, ANQGSEA. CDR3 sequence: CSVEDDLLGGYTF. As DNA, the CDR3 is TGCAGCGTTGAAGACGACCTCTTAGGTGGCTACACCTTC.

This sequence joins TRBV12-3 or TRBV12-4 and TRBJ2-3, with TRBD2 as a possible D gene (6 bases). The CDR3 has 13 amino acids. Trimming removed 5 bases from V and 6 bases from J, with 12 bases in between. DNA for the CDR3: TGTGCCAGCAGTCACGGGGGAGGTGATACGCAGTATTTT. Protein: CASSHGGGDTQYF.